The rows below give T cell receptor beta chains drawn from one sample of a study of blood T cell repertoires in COVID-19. Only in-frame clones appear in the TCRdb table, and some are missing; sequencing was by immunoSEQ multiplex PCR. The sample lists around 320,000 clones, 90% to 95% occurring once. The sequencing input was PBMCs or T cells enriched from blood (not recorded which). These receptors were taken from a woman in her 30s who had been exposed to COVID-19. Both conserved end residues are part of each CDR3. A D gene is named only where the DNA matches it firmly. Not all rows give a size; the values are once, few, many and, for expanded clones, a class.

size: .; D: TRBD1; V: TRBV5-1; J: TRBJ2-5; DNA: TGCGCCAGCAGCTTGACCGGGACAGCAGAAGAGACCCAGTACTTC; CDR3: CASSLTGTAEETQYF
size: .; D: .; V: TRBV5-1; J: TRBJ1-1; DNA: TGCGCCAGCAGCTTCGGGGAGAACACTGAAGCTTTCTTT; CDR3: CASSFGENTEAFF
size: .; D: .; V: TRBV18; J: TRBJ1-1; DNA: TGTGCCAGCTCACCACTTATAAGAGGGGGCACTGAAGCTTTCTTT; CDR3: CASSPLIRGGTEAFF
size: .; D: TRBD2; V: TRBV19; J: TRBJ2-1; DNA: TGTGCCAGTAGTTGGGCGGGACTAGGGAGGAAGAGCTCCTACAATGAGCAGTTCTTC; CDR3: CASSWAGLGRKSSYNEQFF
size: .; D: .; V: TRBV27; J: TRBJ1-2; DNA: TGTGCCAGCAGAAGGACGGGGGGTCCCTTCTATGGCTACACCTTC; CDR3: CASRRTGGPFYGYTF
size: .; D: .; V: TRBV20-1; J: TRBJ2-7; DNA: TGCAGTGTGGGCAGCTACGAGCAGTACTTC; CDR3: CSVGSYEQYF
size: .; D: .; V: TRBV5-5; J: TRBJ1-2; DNA: TGTGCCAGCAGCTTGAGCCTTAACTATGGCTACACCTTC; CDR3: CASSLSLNYGYTF
size: .; D: TRBD2; V: TRBV9; J: TRBJ2-2; DNA: TGTGCCAGCAGCGTAGTCGGGGGGGACACCGGGGAGCTGTTTTTT; CDR3: CASSVVGGDTGELFF
size: .; D: .; V: TRBV20-1; J: TRBJ2-1; DNA: TGCAGTGCGGTATTAAAGGGGGAGTTCTTC; CDR3: CSAVLKGEFF
size: .; D: TRBD1; V: TRBV25-1; J: TRBJ1-2; DNA: TGTGCCAGCAGTGAATACTGGACAGGGAACTATGGCTACACCTTC; CDR3: CASSEYWTGNYGYTF
size: .; D: .; V: TRBV4-2; J: TRBJ2-1; DNA: TGTGCCAGCAGCCAGGACCCGGACCCCGGGGTGGATGAGCAGTTCTTC; CDR3: CASSQDPDPGVDEQFF
size: few; D: TRBD1; V: TRBV18; J: TRBJ2-5; DNA: TGTGCCAGCTCGCGGACAGGGAGTGGGACCCAGTACTTC; CDR3: CASSRTGSGTQYF
size: .; D: .; V: TRBV9; J: TRBJ2-1; DNA: TGTGCCAGCAGCTTTGGGAGGGGGGGCAATGAGCAGTTCTTC; CDR3: CASSFGRGGNEQFF
size: .; D: TRBD1; V: TRBV28; J: TRBJ1-2; DNA: TGTGCCAGCAGCCGGACAGGATTTTGGTATGGCTACACCTTC; CDR3: CASSRTGFWYGYTF
size: .; D: .; V: TRBV13; J: TRBJ2-1; DNA: TGTGCCAGCAGCTTGAATAGGGAGTCAAGCTACAATGAGCAGTTCTTC; CDR3: CASSLNRESSYNEQFF
size: .; D: .; V: TRBV5-1; J: TRBJ1-1; DNA: TGCGCCAGCAGCTTGGGGGCAGGCCATAACACTGAAGCTTTCTTT; CDR3: CASSLGAGHNTEAFF
size: .; D: .; V: TRBV19; J: TRBJ1-2; DNA: TGTGCCAGTAAGCTCGGGGGTGAAGATGGCTACACCTTC; CDR3: CASKLGGEDGYTF
size: .; D: TRBD1; V: TRBV29-1; J: TRBJ2-3; DNA: TGCAGCGCCTGGGACAGGATAAGTAGTACAGATACGCAGTATTTT; CDR3: CSAWDRISSTDTQYF
size: .; D: .; V: TRBV24-1; J: TRBJ2-3; DNA: TGTGCCACCAGTGATACGCAAGCGGCTAGCACAGATACGCAGTATTTT; CDR3: CATSDTQAASTDTQYF
size: .; D: TRBD1; V: TRBV6-5; J: TRBJ2-5; DNA: TGTGCCAGCAGCCCCGGGACAGATTTTTCGACCCAGTACTTC; CDR3: CASSPGTDFSTQYF
size: .; D: .; V: TRBV6-5; J: TRBJ1-6; DNA: TGTGCCACGCACCCGGGACACTTTAATTCACCCCTCCACTTT; CDR3: CATHPGHFNSPLHF
size: .; D: TRBD1; V: TRBV10-1; J: TRBJ2-7; DNA: TGCGCCAGCAGGGAAGGGGGCCGAAGTTCCTACGAGCAGTACTTC; CDR3: CASREGGRSSYEQYF
size: .; D: TRBD2; V: TRBV10-3; J: TRBJ2-3; DNA: TGTGCCGTCGCCCCCCACGGGAGCGGGATTACTAGCACAGATACGCAGTATTTT; CDR3: CAVAPHGSGITSTDTQYF
size: .; D: TRBD1; V: TRBV7-9; J: TRBJ1-5; DNA: TGTGCCAGCAGCTCGGACAGGGCTAGCAATCAGCCCCAGCATTTT; CDR3: CASSSDRASNQPQHF
size: .; D: TRBD1; V: TRBV15; J: TRBJ1-5; DNA: TGTGCCACCAGCCGGACAGGATATAGCAATCAGCCCCAGCATTTT; CDR3: CATSRTGYSNQPQHF
size: .; D: .; V: TRBV18; J: TRBJ1-2; DNA: TGTGCCAGCTCACAGGCGCAGGGGAGTCGGGGCTATGGCTACACCTTC; CDR3: CASSQAQGSRGYGYTF
size: .; D: .; V: TRBV27; J: TRBJ1-5; DNA: TGTGCCAGCAGTCCTCGGGGGGGAATCGGCAATCAGCCCCAGCATTTT; CDR3: CASSPRGGIGNQPQHF
size: once; D: .; V: TRBV19; J: TRBJ2-1; DNA: TGTGCCAGTACCCCCGGGGGACAGTCCTACAATGAGCAGTTCTTC; CDR3: CASTPGGQSYNEQFF
size: .; D: TRBD2; V: TRBV5-1; J: TRBJ2-1; DNA: TGCGCCAGCAGCCCTACCCCTAGCGGGGGGAACAATGAGCAGTTCTTC; CDR3: CASSPTPSGGNNEQFF
size: .; D: .; V: TRBV5-8; J: TRBJ1-2; DNA: TGTGCCAGCAGCTTGGGTCTTTACAGGACCTATGGCTACACCTTC; CDR3: CASSLGLYRTYGYTF
size: .; D: .; V: TRBV28; J: TRBJ2-4; DNA: TGTGCCAGCAGTTTATACCGGGGGTCCAAAAACATTCAGTACTTC; CDR3: CASSLYRGSKNIQYF
size: .; D: TRBD1; V: TRBV4-1; J: TRBJ1-5; DNA: TGCGCCAGCAGCCAAGATCGCCCGGGACAGGGCAGTCAGCCCCAGCATTTT; CDR3: CASSQDRPGQGSQPQHF
size: .; D: TRBD1; V: TRBV7-9; J: TRBJ1-3; DNA: TGTGCCAGCAGCCTTGGGACAGGGCTTGGAAACACCATATATTTT; CDR3: CASSLGTGLGNTIYF
size: once; D: TRBD1; V: TRBV5-1; J: TRBJ1-2; DNA: TGCGCCAGCAGCACACAACAGGGGAGCTATGGCTACACCTTC; CDR3: CASSTQQGSYGYTF
size: .; D: TRBD2; V: TRBV5-1; J: TRBJ2-7; DNA: TGCGCCAGCAGCTGGGCCGGGACTAGCGGCCTCTACGAGCAGTACTTC; CDR3: CASSWAGTSGLYEQYF
size: .; D: TRBD1; V: TRBV7-9; J: TRBJ1-2; DNA: TGTGCCAGCAGCTCGGCCGGGACAGGGGTCTATGGCTACACCTTC; CDR3: CASSSAGTGVYGYTF
size: .; D: .; V: TRBV5-4; J: TRBJ1-2; DNA: TGTGCCAGCAGCTTGGAACAGTTGGAAGGCTACACCTTC; CDR3: CASSLEQLEGYTF
size: .; D: TRBD2; V: TRBV10-3; J: TRBJ2-3; DNA: TGTGCCATCAGGACTAGCGGGGCTAATACGCAGTATTTT; CDR3: CAIRTSGANTQYF
size: .; D: .; V: TRBV4-2; J: TRBJ1-5; DNA: TGTGCCAGCAGCCAAGATTGGGGTCAGGGCAGCAATCAGCCCCAGCATTTT; CDR3: CASSQDWGQGSNQPQHF
size: .; D: .; V: TRBV19; J: TRBJ2-2; DNA: TGTGCCACTTTGCGGACGGGGTTCACCGGGGAGCTGTTTTTT; CDR3: CATLRTGFTGELFF
size: once; D: .; V: TRBV6-2/TRBV6-3; J: TRBJ1-5; DNA: TGTGCCAGCAGTTACGACACCCAGGGTCAGCCCCAGCATTTT; CDR3: CASSYDTQGQPQHF
size: .; D: .; V: TRBV5-1; J: TRBJ1-1; DNA: TGCGCCAGCAGCTTGGGCCTCAATAGCGGGACTGAAGCTTTCTTT; CDR3: CASSLGLNSGTEAFF
size: .; D: .; V: TRBV7-9; J: TRBJ2-5; DNA: TGTGCCAGCGGCCTTTTTGAGACCCAGTACTTC; CDR3: CASGLFETQYF
size: few; D: .; V: TRBV7-2; J: TRBJ1-2; DNA: TGTGCCAGCAAAACATCATGGACTGACTATGGCTACACCTTC; CDR3: CASKTSWTDYGYTF
size: .; D: TRBD1; V: TRBV4-2; J: TRBJ1-2; DNA: TGTGCCAGCAGCCAAGCCGGGACAGCCAACTATGGCTACACCTTC; CDR3: CASSQAGTANYGYTF
size: .; D: TRBD1; V: TRBV18; J: TRBJ1-4; DNA: TGTGCCAGCTCACCCCGGACAGGGCCTAATGAAAAACTGTTTTTT; CDR3: CASSPRTGPNEKLFF
size: .; D: .; V: TRBV5-1; J: TRBJ1-1; DNA: TGCGCCAGCAGCTTGGGGTCAGGGTCGAACACTGAAGCTTTCTTT; CDR3: CASSLGSGSNTEAFF
size: few; D: TRBD1; V: TRBV5-6; J: TRBJ1-5; DNA: TGTGCCAGCAGCTTGGTTGATGGACAGGGGTGGCATTTT; CDR3: CASSLVDGQGWHF
size: many; D: .; V: TRBV9; J: TRBJ1-2; DNA: TGTGCCAGCAGCGTCCACGGGAGTAACTATGGCTACACCTTC; CDR3: CASSVHGSNYGYTF
size: .; D: .; V: TRBV18; J: TRBJ2-7; DNA: TGTGCCAGCTCACCTATTACAGGAGCATACGAGCAGTACTTC; CDR3: CASSPITGAYEQYF